This TCR beta chain was recorded in a study of T cell responses to AZD1222 COVID-19 vaccine. Germline trimming cut 5 bases from V and 4 bases from J; bases unmatched to any gene: 6. This CDR3 is 15 amino acids long. CDR1 and CDR2 (germline): SGHTA, FQGNSA. Profiling relied on immunoSEQ multiplex PCR, and the TCRdb table lists in-frame clones only, not all of them. Seen here are approximately 140,000 clones, more than 80% observed once, and the top ten hold around 1%. This clone was counted only a few times. The material sequenced was peripheral blood, taken on day 0 of MenACWY control vaccination. This TCR derives from an adult in good health. The rearrangement uses TRBV7-2 and TRBJ2-3; TRBD2 matches at 10 bases. As DNA, the CDR3 is TGTGCCAGCAGCCGCCCTAGCGGGGGCGCAGATACGCAGTATTTT. This codes for CASSRPSGGADTQYF.